The 20 T cell receptor beta chains below come from one sample, sequenced in a study of blood T cell repertoires in COVID-19. Profiled with immunoSEQ multiplex PCR; TCRdb holds only in-frame clones, not every one. Of 190,000 or so clones listed, around 90% are singletons. The sequenced material came from PBMCs or T cells enriched from blood (not recorded which). These receptors were collected from a woman younger than 45 who had recovered from COVID-19.

This rearrangement joins TRBV30 to TRBJ2-1; 12 nucleotides line up with TRBD1. With 3 bases clipped from V and 7 bases from J, the junction kept 4 bases outside the gene matches. The germline gives CDR1 GTSNPN, CDR2 SVGIG (reference sequence). The CDR3 spans 14 residues. The CDR3 bases are TGTGCCTGGAGCGGGGGACAGGGGGCGAATGAGCAGTTCTTC. Protein sequence: CAWSGGQGANEQFF.

J is TRBJ2-2 and V is TRBV9, with 8 bases aligning to TRBD2. Trimming at V came to 7 bases and at J to 2 bases, leaving 22 bases not matched to a gene. The CDR3 has 20 amino acids. Germline V gene sequence: CDR1 SGDLS, CDR2 YYNGEE. The CDR3 sequence is CASYSGEGNGLAGNTGELFF. The CDR3, as DNA: TGTGCCAGCTATTCGGGGGAAGGGAACGGACTAGCAGGAAACACCGGGGAGCTGTTTTTT.

In nucleotides, the CDR3 is TGTGCCGCCCAGGGGGCCGGGGAGCTGTTTTTT. Its protein is CAAQGAGELFF. The chain couples TRBV24-1 to TRBJ2-2; 7 nucleotides match TRBD1. J was trimmed by 6 bases and V by 12 bases; bases with no gene match: 3. CDR1 is KGHDR, CDR2 SFDVKD, per germline. The CDR3 is 11 residues long.

The J gene is TRBJ1-1, the V gene TRBV9; weak D call: TRBD1 (5 bases). V lost 0 bases, J lost 5 bases, and 14 bases lay in between. CDR1 and CDR2 (germline): SGDLS, YYNGEE. This CDR3 is built from 15 residues. The CDR3 reads CASSVGGLGTTEAFF. Written as DNA, the CDR3 is TGTGCCAGCAGCGTAGGGGGACTTGGAACAACTGAAGCTTTCTTT.

This sequence joins TRBV21-1 and TRBJ1-6; the D segment call TRBD1 is taken from the table without a DNA check. TRBV21-1 constitutes a pseudogene. The CDR3 is 14 amino acids. In nucleotides, the CDR3 is TGTGCCAGCAGCGGGACAGGGAACAGTTCACCCCTCCACTTT. Its translation is CASSGTGNSSPLHF.

This chain uses TRBV5-6 with TRBJ2-7; 10 bases agree with TRBD2. Germline CDR1 SGHDT, CDR2 YYEEEE. This CDR3 is built from 16 residues. Germline trimming cut 4 bases from V and 1 base from J; bases unmatched to any gene: 8. CDR3 DNA: TGTGCCAGCAGCCTTGTACCTAGCGGGGGTTCCTACGAGCAGTACTTC. Its protein is CASSLVPSGGSYEQYF.

This CDR3 is CASSQTGGSYGYTF. DNA of the CDR3: TGTGCCAGCAGCCAAACCGGCGGGTCCTATGGCTACACCTTC. This chain joins TRBV7-9 and TRBJ1-2; D unresolved. Per germline, CDR1 SEHNR and CDR2 FQNEAQ (reference sequence). The CDR3 covers 14 residues. Trimming took 5 bases from V and 4 from J, leaving 14 bases between them.

The chain recombines TRBV5-5 with TRBJ2-3; 9 bases are a match to TRBD2. V lost 0 bases to trimming and J lost 2 bases; unmatched junction nucleotides: 4. Per germline, CDR1 SGHKS and CDR2 YYEKEE (reference sequence). The CDR3 covers 16 residues. CDR3 sequence: CASSLGLAETTDTQYF. Written as DNA, the CDR3 is TGTGCCAGCAGCTTGGGACTAGCGGAGACCACAGATACGCAGTATTTT. Drawing the rest from reference TRBV5-5 and TRBJ2-3, the complete variable domain is DAGVTQSPTHLIKTRGQQVTLRCSPISGHKSVSWYQQVLGQGPQFIFQYYEKEERGRGNFPDRFSARQFPNYSSELNVNALLLGDSALYLCASSLGLAETTDTQYFGPGTRLTVL.

The chain uses TRBV4-3 and TRBJ1-5; unclear D gene. The CDR3 sequence is 14 residues long. Germline CDR1 is LGHNA and CDR2 is YSLEER. The V gene lost 1 base and the J gene lost 3 bases, with 7 bases spanning the gap. CDR3 sequence: CASSQGPYNQPQHF. DNA for the CDR3: TGCGCCAGCAGCCAAGGCCCCTACAATCAGCCCCAGCATTTT.

The chain employs TRBV29-1 and TRBJ2-3; tentatively, D is TRBD2 (5 bases). Germline V CDR1 and CDR2: SQVTM, ANQGSEA. The CDR3 is 15 amino acids. V was shortened by 4 bases and J by 4 bases, with 18 bases between the two germline ends. The CDR3, as DNA: TGCAGCGTTGCCGATAGTCCCCCGGAGGCAGATACGCAGTATTTT. It is translated as CSVADSPPEADTQYF.

The gene calls are TRBV5-3 and TRBJ2-4, with 8 bases that match TRBD1. TRBV5-3 is sorted into the ORF group, with uncertain function. The CDR3 length is 12 residues. Trimming cost V 0 bases and J 15 bases; bases outside gene matches: 5. The CDR3 loop reads CARSLGDRLWYF. The CDR3, as DNA: TGTGCCAGAAGCTTGGGGGACAGGTTGTGGTACTTC.

The chain couples TRBV11-1 to TRBJ1-6; D not certain. Trimming removed 3 bases at V and 5 bases at J, with 8 bases between. The CDR3 has 14 residues. Germline V lookup: CDR1 SGHAT, CDR2 FQDESV (reference sequence). The chain's CDR3 is CASSFSGNNSPLHF. CDR3 bases: TGTGCCAGCAGCTTCTCAGGAAATAATTCACCCCTCCACTTT. The variable domain in full, with the rest retrieved from reference TRBV11-1 and TRBJ1-6, is EAEVAQSPRYKITEKSQAVAFWCDPISGHATLYWYRQILGQGPELLVQFQDESVVDDSQLPKDRFSAERLKGVDSTLKIQPAELGDSAMYLCASSFSGNNSPLHFGNGTRLTVT.

This chain joins TRBV7-8 and TRBJ2-5, with D perhaps matching TRBD2 (6 bases). Germline-derived CDR1 and CDR2 are SGHVS and FQNEAQ. Trimming removed 5 bases at V and 1 base at J, with 17 bases between. The CDR3 length is 16 residues. DNA for the CDR3: TGTGCCAGCAGCCGGTGGGGGGACGAGGGCCAAGAGACCCAGTACTTC. It encodes CASSRWGDEGQETQYF.

The chain uses TRBV7-2 and TRBJ2-3; TRBD2 matches 16 bases. The germline V gene encodes CDR1 SGHTA and CDR2 FQGNSA. The CDR3 spans 19 residues. V trimming: 4 bases; J trimming: 5 bases; junction bases outside the gene matches: 12. CDR3 loop: CASSSTPGLAGGRLDTQYF. CDR3 nucleotide sequence: TGTGCCAGCAGCTCGACCCCGGGACTAGCGGGAGGGCGATTAGATACGCAGTATTTT.

The genes are TRBV7-2 and TRBJ2-1; tentatively, D is TRBD2 (6 bases). The V gene's germline CDR1 is SGHTA and CDR2 FQGNSA. The length of the CDR3 is 15 residues. Trimming removed 5 bases at V and 4 bases at J, with 15 bases between. CDR3 protein: CASSAPSAGYNEQFF. The CDR3 DNA reads as TGTGCCAGCAGCGCCCCTAGTGCGGGATACAATGAGCAGTTCTTC.

The chain employs TRBV19 and TRBJ2-3; possible D gene TRBD1, 6 bases. The V and J ends lost 0 bases and 2 bases respectively, with 15 bases between them. CDR1 is LNHDA and CDR2 is SQIVND in the germline V gene (reference sequence). The CDR3 runs 17 residues. CDR3 in amino acids: CASSIDRQGPSTDTQYF. CDR3 DNA: TGTGCCAGTAGTATAGATCGCCAGGGGCCATCCACAGATACGCAGTATTTT.

This clone was counted only a few times. The chain carries TRBV9 and TRBJ2-3, with 7 bases lining up with TRBD1. V trimming: 3 bases; J trimming: 1 base; junction bases outside the gene matches: 5. Germline V gene sequence: CDR1 SGDLS, CDR2 YYNGEE. The CDR3 has 15 amino acids. The DNA for the CDR3 is TGTGCCAGCAGCGCCGGACAGGTTCGCACAGATACGCAGTATTTT. Its protein is CASSAGQVRTDTQYF.

The rearrangement links TRBV7-6 to TRBJ1-1, with D possibly TRBD1 on 5 matching bases. Trimming shortened V by 9 bases and J by 10 bases, and 18 bases separated the two germline ends. CDR1 is SGHVS and CDR2 is FNYEAQ in the germline V gene. The CDR3 runs 12 residues. CDR3: CASRGLSGVAFF. DNA for the CDR3: TGTGCCAGTAGGGGCCTCTCTGGAGTAGCTTTCTTT.

The chain couples TRBV4-3 to TRBJ2-1, with TRBD2 identical over 12 bases. The germline gives CDR1 LGHNA, CDR2 YSLEER. V was pared by 4 bases and J by 9 bases, with 7 bases of the junction left unmatched. The CDR3 contains 15 residues. CDR3 coding DNA: TGCGCCAGCAGCCCTTCTAGCGGGGGGGCACTTGAGCAGTTCTTC. It is translated as CASSPSSGGALEQFF.

The gene calls are TRBV9 and TRBJ1-2; TRBD1 matches 7 bases. Germline CDR1 and CDR2: SGDLS and YYNGEE. The CDR3 runs to 13 residues. The V and J ends lost 4 bases and 8 bases, in that order; junction bases with no gene match: 8. CDR3 in DNA: TGTGCCAGCAGCCCAGGGCTGGACAGGGGCTACACCTTC. This sequence encodes CASSPGLDRGYTF.